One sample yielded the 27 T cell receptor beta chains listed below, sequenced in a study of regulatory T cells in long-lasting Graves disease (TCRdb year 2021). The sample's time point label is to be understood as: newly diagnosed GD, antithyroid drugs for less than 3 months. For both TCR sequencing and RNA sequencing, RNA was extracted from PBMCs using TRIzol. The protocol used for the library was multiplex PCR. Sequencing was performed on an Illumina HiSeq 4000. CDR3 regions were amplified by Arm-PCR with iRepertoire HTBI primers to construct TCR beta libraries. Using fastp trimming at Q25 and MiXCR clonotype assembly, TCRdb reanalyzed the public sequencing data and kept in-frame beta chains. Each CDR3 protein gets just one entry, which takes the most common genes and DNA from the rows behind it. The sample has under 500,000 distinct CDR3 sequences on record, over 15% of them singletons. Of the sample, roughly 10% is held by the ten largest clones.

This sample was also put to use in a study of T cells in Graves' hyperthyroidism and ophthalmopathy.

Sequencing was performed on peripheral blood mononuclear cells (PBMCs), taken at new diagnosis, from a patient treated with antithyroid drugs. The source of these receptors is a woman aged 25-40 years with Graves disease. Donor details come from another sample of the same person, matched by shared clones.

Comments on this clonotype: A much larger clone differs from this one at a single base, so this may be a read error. The CDR3 spells CASRRGAESSYNEQYF. CDR3 DNA sequence: TGCGCCAGCAGGCGAGGGGCGGAGAGCTCCTACAATGAGCAGTACTTC. The chain combines TRBV5-1 with TRBJ2-4; either TRBD1 or TRBD2 may fit D (5 bases each). The CDR3 runs to 16 residues. Germline V lookup: CDR1 SGHRS, CDR2 YFSETQ. Trimming took 5 bases from V and 13 from J, leaving 28 bases between them.

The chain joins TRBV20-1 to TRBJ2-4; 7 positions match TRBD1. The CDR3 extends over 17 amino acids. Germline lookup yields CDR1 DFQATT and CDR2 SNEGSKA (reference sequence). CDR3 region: CSLPPRQGDLAKNIQYF. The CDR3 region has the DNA TGCAGCTTACCACCGCGACAGGGAGACCTAGCCAAAAACATTCAGTACTTC.

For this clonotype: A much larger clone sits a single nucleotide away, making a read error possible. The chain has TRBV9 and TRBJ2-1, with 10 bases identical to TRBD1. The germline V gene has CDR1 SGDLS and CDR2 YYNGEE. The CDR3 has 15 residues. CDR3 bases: TGTGCCAGCAGCCCGGACAGGGGGGATTACAATGATCAGTTCTTC. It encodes CASSPDRGDYNDQFF.

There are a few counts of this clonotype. The DNA for the CDR3 is TGCGCCAGCAGCCGACAGGGGGTCGGGGAGACCCAGTACTTC. Translation gives CASSRQGVGETQYF. The V gene is TRBV5-1, the J gene TRBJ2-5, with 9 bases identical to TRBD1. Trimming cost V 4 bases and J 5 bases; bases outside gene matches: 6. The CDR3 extends over 14 amino acids. From germline, CDR1 is SGHRS and CDR2 YFSETQ.

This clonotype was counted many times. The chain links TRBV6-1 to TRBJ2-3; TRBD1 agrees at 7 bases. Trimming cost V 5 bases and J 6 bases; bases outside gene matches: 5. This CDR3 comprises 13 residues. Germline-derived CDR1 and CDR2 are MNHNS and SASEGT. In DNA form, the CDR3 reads TGTGCCAGCAGTACACAGGGGTGGGATACGCAGTATTTT. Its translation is CASSTQGWDTQYF.

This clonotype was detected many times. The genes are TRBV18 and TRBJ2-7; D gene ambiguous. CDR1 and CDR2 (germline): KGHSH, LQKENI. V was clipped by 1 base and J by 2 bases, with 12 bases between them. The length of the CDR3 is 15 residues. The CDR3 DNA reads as TGTGCCAGCTCACCACTCGAATTCGGAGCCTACGAGCAGTACTTC. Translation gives CASSPLEFGAYEQYF.

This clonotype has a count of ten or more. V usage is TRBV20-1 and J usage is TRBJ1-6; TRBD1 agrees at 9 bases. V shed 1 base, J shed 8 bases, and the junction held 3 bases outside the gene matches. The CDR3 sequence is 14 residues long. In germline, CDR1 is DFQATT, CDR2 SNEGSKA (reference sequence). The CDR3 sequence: CSARVGTGYSPLHF. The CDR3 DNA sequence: TGCAGTGCTAGAGTTGGGACAGGGTATTCACCCCTCCACTTT.

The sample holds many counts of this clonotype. Here the CDR3 DNA reads TGTGCCAGCAGAGGTTCGACAGGGTTTGGACAGCCCCAGCATTTT. Protein product: CASRGSTGFGQPQHF. The chain is built from TRBV12-3 or TRBV12-4 and TRBJ1-5, with 7 bases fitting TRBD1. The CDR3 covers 15 residues. J lost 7 bases, V lost 6 bases, and 12 bases had no gene match.

CDR3: CASSVMGKDGYTF. As DNA, the CDR3 is TGTGCCAGCAGCGTGATGGGGAAGGATGGCTACACCTTC. The chain joins TRBV9 to TRBJ1-2; D not resolved. Trimming left V 2 bases short and J 6 bases short, with 11 bases between. This CDR3 is built from 13 residues. From germline, CDR1 is SGDLS and CDR2 YYNGEE.

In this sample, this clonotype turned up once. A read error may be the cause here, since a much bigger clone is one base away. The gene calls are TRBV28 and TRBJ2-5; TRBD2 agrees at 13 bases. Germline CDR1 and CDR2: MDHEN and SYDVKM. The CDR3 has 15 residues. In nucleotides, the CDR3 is TGTGCCAGCACCGGACTAGCGGGAGTAGTGGAGACCCGGTACTTC. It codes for CASTGLAGVVETRYF. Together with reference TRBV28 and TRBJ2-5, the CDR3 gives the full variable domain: DVKVTQSSRYLVKRTGEKVFLECVQDMDHENMFWYRQDPGLGLRLIYFSYDVKMKEKGDIPEGYSVSREKKERFSLILESASTNQTSMYLCASTGLAGVVETRYFGPGTRLLVL.

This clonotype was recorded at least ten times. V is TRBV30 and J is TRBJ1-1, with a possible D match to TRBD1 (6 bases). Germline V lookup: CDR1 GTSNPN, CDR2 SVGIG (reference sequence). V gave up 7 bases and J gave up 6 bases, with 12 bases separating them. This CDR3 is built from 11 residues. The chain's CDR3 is CALWAGAEAFF. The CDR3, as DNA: TGTGCCTTATGGGCAGGGGCTGAAGCTTTCTTT.

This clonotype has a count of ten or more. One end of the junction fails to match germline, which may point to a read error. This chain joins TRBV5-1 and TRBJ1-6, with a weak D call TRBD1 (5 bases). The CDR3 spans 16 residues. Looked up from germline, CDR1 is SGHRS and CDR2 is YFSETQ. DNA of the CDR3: TGTGCCAGCAGCTTCGTGGAGGGACCGGATAATTCACCCCTCCACTTT. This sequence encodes CASSFVEGPDNSPLHF.

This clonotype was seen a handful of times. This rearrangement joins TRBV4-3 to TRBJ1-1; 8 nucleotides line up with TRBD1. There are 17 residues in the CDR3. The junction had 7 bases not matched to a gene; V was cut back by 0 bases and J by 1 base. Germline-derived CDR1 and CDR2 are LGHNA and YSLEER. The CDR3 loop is CASSQEMSDRGNTEAFF. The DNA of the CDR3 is TGCGCCAGCAGCCAAGAAATGTCCGACAGGGGGAACACTGAAGCTTTCTTT.

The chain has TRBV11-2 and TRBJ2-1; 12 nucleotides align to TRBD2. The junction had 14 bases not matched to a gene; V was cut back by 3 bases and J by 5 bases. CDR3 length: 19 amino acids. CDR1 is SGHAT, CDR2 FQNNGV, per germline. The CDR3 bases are TGTGCCAGCAGCTTCCGTTTTCGTCGCCTAGCGGGAGGGGACAATGAGCAGTTCTTC. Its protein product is CASSFRFRRLAGGDNEQFF.

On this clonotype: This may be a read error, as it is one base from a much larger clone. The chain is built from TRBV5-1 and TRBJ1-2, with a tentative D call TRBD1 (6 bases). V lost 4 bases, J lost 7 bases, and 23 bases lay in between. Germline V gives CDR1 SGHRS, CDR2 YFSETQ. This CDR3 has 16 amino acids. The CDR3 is CASSPWSRDKTGGYTF. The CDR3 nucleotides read TGCGCCAGCAGCCCATGGAGCCGGGACAAGACGGGTGGCTACACCTTC.

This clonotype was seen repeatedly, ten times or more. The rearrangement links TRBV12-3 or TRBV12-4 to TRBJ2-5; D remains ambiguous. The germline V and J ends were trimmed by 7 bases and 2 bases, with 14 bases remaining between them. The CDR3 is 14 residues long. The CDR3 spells CASTTPLTQETQYF. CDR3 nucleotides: TGTGCCAGCACCACCCCACTCACACAAGAGACCCAGTACTTC.

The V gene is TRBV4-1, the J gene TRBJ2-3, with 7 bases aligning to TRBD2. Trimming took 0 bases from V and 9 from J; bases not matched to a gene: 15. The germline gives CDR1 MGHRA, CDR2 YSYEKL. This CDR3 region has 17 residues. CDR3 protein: CASSQEEGLAVTVTQYF. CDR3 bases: TGCGCCAGCAGCCAAGAAGAGGGGCTAGCGGTTACTGTAACGCAGTATTTT.

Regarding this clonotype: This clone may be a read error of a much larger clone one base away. The CDR3 spells CASSRAPSTYTQYF. The CDR3 region has the DNA TGTGCCAGCAGCAGGGCCCCTAGCACATATACGCAGTATTTT. V and J are TRBV5-1 and TRBJ2-3; TRBD1 or TRBD2 may be the D gene (5 bases each). Germline V gives CDR1 SGHRS, CDR2 YFSETQ. This CDR3 is built from 14 residues.

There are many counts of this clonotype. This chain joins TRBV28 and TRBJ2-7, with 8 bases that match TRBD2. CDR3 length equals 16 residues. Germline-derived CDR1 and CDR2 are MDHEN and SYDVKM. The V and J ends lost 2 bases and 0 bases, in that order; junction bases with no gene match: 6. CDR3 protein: CASSLPLAGISYEQYF. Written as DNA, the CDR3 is TGTGCCAGCAGTTTACCGTTAGCGGGGATCTCCTACGAGCAGTACTTC. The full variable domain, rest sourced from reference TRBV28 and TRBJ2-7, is DVKVTQSSRYLVKRTGEKVFLECVQDMDHENMFWYRQDPGLGLRLIYFSYDVKMKEKGDIPEGYSVSREKKERFSLILESASTNQTSMYLCASSLPLAGISYEQYFGPGTRLTVT.

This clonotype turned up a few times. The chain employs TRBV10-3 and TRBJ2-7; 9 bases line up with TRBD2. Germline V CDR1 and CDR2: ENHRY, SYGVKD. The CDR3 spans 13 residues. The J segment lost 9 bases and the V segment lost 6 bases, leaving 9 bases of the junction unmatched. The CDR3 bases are TGTGCCATCAGCTCTAGACTAGCGGAAGGGCAGTACTTC. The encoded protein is CAISSRLAEGQYF.

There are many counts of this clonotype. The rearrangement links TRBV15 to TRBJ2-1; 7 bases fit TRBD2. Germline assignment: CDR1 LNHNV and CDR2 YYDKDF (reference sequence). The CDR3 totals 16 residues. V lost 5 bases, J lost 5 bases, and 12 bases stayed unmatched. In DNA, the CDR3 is TGTGCCACCAGCGATGTGTGGTTGGGACTAAACAATGAGCAGTTCTTC. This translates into CATSDVWLGLNNEQFF.

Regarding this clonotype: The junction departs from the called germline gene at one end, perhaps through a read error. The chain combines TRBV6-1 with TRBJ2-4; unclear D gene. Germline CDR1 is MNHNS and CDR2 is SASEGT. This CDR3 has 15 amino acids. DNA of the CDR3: TGTGCCAGCAGACTTCTGGGGTCAGGCAAAAACATTCAGTGCTTC. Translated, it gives CASRLLGSGKNIQCF.

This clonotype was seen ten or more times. Here the CDR3 reads CASSLGTGVNQPQHF. CDR3 in DNA: TGTGCCAGCAGTTTAGGGACAGGGGTCAATCAGCCCCAGCATTTT. The genes are TRBV12-3 or TRBV12-4 and TRBJ1-5, with TRBD1 matching 9 bases. Trimming took 1 base from V and 3 from J; bases not matched to a gene: 1. The CDR3 runs 15 residues.

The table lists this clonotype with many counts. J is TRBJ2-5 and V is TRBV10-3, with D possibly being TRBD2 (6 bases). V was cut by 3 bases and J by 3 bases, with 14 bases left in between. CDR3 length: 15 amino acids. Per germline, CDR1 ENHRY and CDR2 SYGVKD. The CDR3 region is CAISDLGGQKETQYF. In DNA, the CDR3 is TGTGCCATCAGTGATTTGGGGGGTCAAAAAGAGACCCAGTACTTC.

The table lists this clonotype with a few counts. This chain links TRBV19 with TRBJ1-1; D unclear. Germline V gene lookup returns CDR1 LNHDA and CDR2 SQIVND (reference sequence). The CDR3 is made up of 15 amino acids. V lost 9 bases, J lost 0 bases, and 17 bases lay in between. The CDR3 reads CASQLNGNLNTEAFF. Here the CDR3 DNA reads TGTGCCAGCCAGCTCAATGGAAATTTGAACACTGAAGCTTTCTTT.

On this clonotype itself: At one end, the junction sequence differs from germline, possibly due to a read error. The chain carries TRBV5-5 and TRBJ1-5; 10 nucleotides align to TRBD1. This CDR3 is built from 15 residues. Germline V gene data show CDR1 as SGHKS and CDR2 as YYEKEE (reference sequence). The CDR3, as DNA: TGTGCCAGCAGCTCCCGGGACAGGGGTATCCAGCGCCAGCATTTT. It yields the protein CASSSRDRGIQRQHF.

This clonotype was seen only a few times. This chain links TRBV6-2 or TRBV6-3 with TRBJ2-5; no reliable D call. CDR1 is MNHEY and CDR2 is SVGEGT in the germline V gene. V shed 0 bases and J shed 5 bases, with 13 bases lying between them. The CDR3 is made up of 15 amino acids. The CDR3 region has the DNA TGTGCCAGCAGTTACTCGGGTATTCGTGGGGAGACCCAGTACTTC. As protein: CASSYSGIRGETQYF.